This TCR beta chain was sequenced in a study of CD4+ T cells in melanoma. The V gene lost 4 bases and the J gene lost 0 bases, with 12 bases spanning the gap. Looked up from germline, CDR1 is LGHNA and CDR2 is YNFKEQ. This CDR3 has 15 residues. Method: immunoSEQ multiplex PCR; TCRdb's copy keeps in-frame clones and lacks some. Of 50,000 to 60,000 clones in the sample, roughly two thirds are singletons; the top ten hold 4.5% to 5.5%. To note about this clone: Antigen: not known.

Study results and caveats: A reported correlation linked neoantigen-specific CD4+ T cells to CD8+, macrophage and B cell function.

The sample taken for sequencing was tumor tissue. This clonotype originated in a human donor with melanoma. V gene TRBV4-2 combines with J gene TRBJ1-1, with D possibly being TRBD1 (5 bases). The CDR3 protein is CASSLSGTLNTEAFF. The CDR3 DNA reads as TGTGCCAGCAGCCTGTCCGGGACTTTGAACACTGAAGCTTTCTTT.